The sequence of this TCR beta chain was determined in a study of Graves' ophthalmopathy and Graves' hyperthyroidism. Looking at the study overall: The collection of peripheral blood took place at initial diagnosis, before any treatment.

J was trimmed by 3 bases and V by 0 bases; bases with no gene match: 4. This CDR3 is built from 15 residues. Germline CDR1 MNHEY, CDR2 SVGEGT. The study's findings and limits: At 60% to 71% sensitivity and over 72% specificity, the model predicted progression of the ophthalmopathy.

This clonotype has at least ten counts. The antigen is unknown. TCR beta CDR3 regions were amplified from RNA transcripts. The workflow started with a first-round RT-PCR run with HTBI primers and then moved on to a second-round multiplex PCR. Using its own MiXCR run on the multiplex PCR reads, TCRdb lists one record per CDR3 protein. The sample shows a few hundred thousand distinct CDR3 sequences, approximately 17% of them seen only once. The TCR comes from an adult woman with stable Graves' hyperthyroidism. The chain combines TRBV6-2 or TRBV6-3 with TRBJ2-7; 8 positions agree with TRBD2. Source material: peripheral blood. The CDR3 region is CASSYSAREGYEQYF. In DNA, the CDR3 is TGTGCCAGCAGTTACTCAGCACGGGAGGGCTACGAGCAGTACTTC.